The 19 T cell receptor beta chains listed next were all sequenced from one sample in a study of shared clonotypes between healthy human individuals. Clones were sequenced by immunoSEQ multiplex PCR, and TCRdb holds only the in-frame ones, with some missing. The sample carries more than 2,000,000 clones, 90% to 95% recorded once. Input material: naive CD4+ T cells sorted from blood. Specified subset: CD45RA+ positively selected. The receptors derive from a man in his late teens or twenties in good health.

CDR3 sequence: CASSEAPGAFNQPQHF. Written as DNA, the CDR3 is TGTGCCAGCAGTGAAGCCCCAGGGGCATTCAATCAGCCCCAGCATTTT. J is TRBJ1-5 and V is TRBV6-1, with D possibly TRBD1 on 6 matching bases. The CDR3 is 16 amino acids. Germline V gene data show CDR1 as MNHNS and CDR2 as SASEGT. Trimming removed 0 bases from V and 3 bases from J, with 12 bases in between.

CDR3 region: CASSLLDSYNSPLHF. DNA for the CDR3: TGTGCCAGCAGCTTACTGGACTCCTATAATTCACCCCTCCACTTT. The V gene is TRBV7-9, the J gene TRBJ1-6; D unresolved. Germline CDR1 SEHNR, CDR2 FQNEAQ (reference sequence). The CDR3 has 15 residues. V was cut by 2 bases and J by 0 bases, with 5 bases left in between. Using reference TRBV7-9 and TRBJ1-6 for the parts outside the CDR3, the full variable domain is DTGVSQNPRHKITKRGQNVTFRCDPISEHNRLYWYRQTLGQGPEFLTYFQNEAQLEKSRLLSDRFSAERPKGSFSTLEIQRTEQGDSAMYLCASSLLDSYNSPLHFGNGTRLTVT.

V is TRBV5-4 and J is TRBJ2-7; perhaps D is TRBD1 or TRBD2 (5 bases each). The CDR3 runs to 14 residues. The germline CDR1 and CDR2 sequences are SGHNT and YYREEE (reference sequence). V shed 4 bases and J shed 3 bases, with 14 bases lying between them. The CDR3 is CASSRQGDLYEQYF. The CDR3 DNA reads TGTGCCAGCAGCCGGCAGGGAGACCTCTACGAGCAGTACTTC.

This CDR3 is CASSSRSWVGHEKLFF. As DNA, the CDR3 is TGTGCCAGCAGCTCACGATCATGGGTAGGCCATGAAAAACTGTTTTTT. The chain joins TRBV11-2 to TRBJ1-4; D is unresolved. Deletions cut 4 bases from V and 6 bases from J, with 18 bases between. The CDR3 runs 16 residues. The germline V gene has CDR1 SGHAT and CDR2 FQNNGV.

Comments on this clone: At the DNA level, this CDR3 is encoded by other sequences in the same sample as well. The chain combines TRBV9 with TRBJ2-5, with 13 bases fitting TRBD2. With 0 bases clipped from V and 4 bases from J, the junction kept 3 bases outside the gene matches. In germline, CDR1 is SGDLS, CDR2 YYNGEE. The CDR3 contains 16 residues. CDR3 coding DNA: TGTGCCAGCAGCGTAGGACTAGCGGGAGGAGGAGAGACCCAGTACTTC. Encoded protein: CASSVGLAGGGETQYF.

The rearrangement uses TRBV30 and TRBJ2-3, with a possible D match to TRBD2 (5 bases). The CDR3 is 13 amino acids. Germline CDR1 and CDR2: GTSNPN and SVGIG (reference sequence). Trimming took 5 bases from V and 2 from J, leaving 11 bases between them. CDR3 in amino acids: CAWGRDNTDTQYF. CDR3 bases: TGTGCCTGGGGACGGGATAACACAGATACGCAGTATTTT.

This clone came up once. This chain uses TRBV6-5 with TRBJ2-2; TRBD2 matches 10 bases. This CDR3 region has 14 residues. Germline lookup yields CDR1 MNHEY and CDR2 SVGAGI. Germline trimming cut 7 bases from V and 5 bases from J; bases unmatched to any gene: 4. CDR3 protein: CASTLLAGTGELFF. The CDR3 region has the DNA TGTGCCAGCACACTACTAGCGGGGACCGGGGAGCTGTTTTTT.

The chain employs TRBV6-6 and TRBJ1-5; TRBD1 might be the D (5 bases). The CDR3 spans 13 residues. Germline assignment: CDR1 MNHNY and CDR2 SVGAGI (reference sequence). V was cut by 6 bases and J by 9 bases, with 15 bases left in between. CDR3 in DNA: TGTGCCAGCAGCGACAGCCTCAGAGGGCCCCAGCATTTT. The encoded protein is CASSDSLRGPQHF.

This clone showed up just once. The chain is built from TRBV7-9 and TRBJ1-1; no clear D gene. Germline assignment: CDR1 SEHNR and CDR2 FQNEAQ (reference sequence). The CDR3 runs to 18 residues. The germline V and J ends were trimmed by 1 base and 1 base, with 19 bases remaining between them. The CDR3 is CASSLVRTEVPKNTEAFF. The CDR3 nucleotides are TGTGCCAGCAGCTTAGTACGAACAGAGGTTCCCAAGAACACTGAAGCTTTCTTT. The full variable domain, with the rest looked up from reference TRBV7-9 and TRBJ1-1, is DTGVSQNPRHKITKRGQNVTFRCDPISEHNRLYWYRQTLGQGPEFLTYFQNEAQLEKSRLLSDRFSAERPKGSFSTLEIQRTEQGDSAMYLCASSLVRTEVPKNTEAFFGQGTRLTVV.

The chain uses TRBV5-1 and TRBJ2-2; TRBD2 agrees at 8 bases. V was pared by 4 bases and J by 5 bases, with 7 bases of the junction left unmatched. Germline V CDR1 and CDR2: SGHRS, YFSETQ. The CDR3 length is 15 residues. The CDR3, as DNA: TGCGCCAGCAGCCCCTTCGGGGGGGCTACCGGGGAGCTGTTTTTT. Encoded protein: CASSPFGGATGELFF.

The rearrangement joins TRBV6-5 to TRBJ1-1; D gene ambiguous. V lost 6 bases and J lost 1, with 9 bases in between. The CDR3 extends over 13 amino acids. Germline V gene lookup returns CDR1 MNHEY and CDR2 SVGAGI. The CDR3 protein is CASRGGWNTEAFF. CDR3 nucleotide sequence: TGTGCCAGCAGAGGTGGGTGGAACACTGAAGCTTTCTTT.

This clone was recorded only once. The chain carries TRBV10-3 and TRBJ2-7; tentative D call: TRBD1 (5 bases). This CDR3 is 15 amino acids long. CDR1 is ENHRY, CDR2 SYGVKD, per germline. Trimming took 0 bases from V and 0 from J, leaving 9 bases between them. CDR3 sequence (DNA): TGTGCCATCAGTGAGTCACAGGATACCTCCTACGAGCAGTACTTC. Translated: CAISESQDTSYEQYF.

As for this clone: Other nucleotide sequences from this sample produce the same CDR3. The rearrangement uses TRBV5-4 and TRBJ2-7; 9 nucleotides match TRBD1. The CDR3 is 15 amino acids. Trimming cost V 0 bases and J 2 bases; bases outside gene matches: 3. Germline CDR1 SGHNT, CDR2 YYREEE (reference sequence). The CDR3 coding sequence is TGTGCCAGCAGCTTGGGACAGGGGGGCACCTACGAGCAGTACTTC. Translated: CASSLGQGGTYEQYF.

V and J are TRBV7-5 and TRBJ2-7; TRBD1 was called by the table and not checked on the DNA. TRBV7-5 is designated a pseudogene. This CDR3 is built from 16 residues. The CDR3 DNA follows: TGTGCCAGAAGCTTAGACTGGGACAGGGTGGCCTACGAGCAGTACTTC. Amino acid sequence: CARSLDWDRVAYEQYF.

This chain connects TRBV19 to TRBJ2-7, with D hard to call. The germline V gene has CDR1 LNHDA and CDR2 SQIVND (reference sequence). V shed 1 base and J shed 3 bases, with 10 bases lying between them. The CDR3 contains 14 residues. The CDR3: CASSIADGFYEQYF. CDR3 bases: TGTGCCAGTAGTATAGCGGACGGATTCTACGAGCAGTACTTC.

V is TRBV14 and J is TRBJ2-7, with 10 bases that match TRBD1. Germline V gene lookup returns CDR1 SGHDN and CDR2 FVKESK. This CDR3 contains 15 residues. Trimming took 3 bases from V and 6 from J; bases not matched to a gene: 8. CDR3 residues: CASSHSGTGALEQYF. CDR3 in DNA: TGTGCCAGCAGCCACTCCGGGACAGGGGCCCTCGAGCAGTACTTC.

The rearrangement uses TRBV2 and TRBJ2-5; D unresolved. Germline CDR1 SNHLY, CDR2 FYNNEI. V lost 4 bases, J lost 7 bases, and 19 bases lay in between. The CDR3 contains 15 residues. The CDR3 nucleotides are TGTGCCAGCAGTGTTAGGGAACGGTCTTCAGGGACCCAGTACTTC. Translation: CASSVRERSSGTQYF.

The chain couples TRBV7-9 to TRBJ2-7; 9 positions agree with TRBD2. V lost 4 bases and J lost 2; bases outside the gene matches: 3. Germline CDR1 is SEHNR and CDR2 is FQNEAQ (reference sequence). The CDR3 has 14 amino acids. CDR3 region: CASSWSGGPYEQYF. The CDR3 DNA is TGTGCCAGCAGCTGGAGCGGGGGGCCCTACGAGCAGTACTTC.

This chain connects TRBV21-1 to TRBJ1-2. TRBV21-1 is a pseudogene. The CDR3 loop spans 15 amino acids. The chain's CDR3 is CASSKYREGAEGYTF. CDR3 in DNA: TGTGCCAGCAGCAAATACAGGGAGGGGGCAGAGGGCTACACCTTC.